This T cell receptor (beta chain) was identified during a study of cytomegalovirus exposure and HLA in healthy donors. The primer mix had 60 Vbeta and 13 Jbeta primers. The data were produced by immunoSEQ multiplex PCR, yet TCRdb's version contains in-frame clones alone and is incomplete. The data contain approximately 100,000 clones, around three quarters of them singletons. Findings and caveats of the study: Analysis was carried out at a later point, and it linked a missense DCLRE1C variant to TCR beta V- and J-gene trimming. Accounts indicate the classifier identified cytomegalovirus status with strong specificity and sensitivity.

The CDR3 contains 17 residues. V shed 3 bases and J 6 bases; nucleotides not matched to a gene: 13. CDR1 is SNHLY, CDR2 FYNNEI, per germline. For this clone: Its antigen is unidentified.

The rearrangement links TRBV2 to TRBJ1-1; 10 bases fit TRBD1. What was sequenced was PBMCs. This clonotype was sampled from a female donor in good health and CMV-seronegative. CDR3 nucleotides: TGTGCCAGCAGTGAGCAAAGAGGGACAGGGGCTTTAGCTGAAGCTTTCTTT. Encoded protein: CASSEQRGTGALAEAFF.